This entry describes one TCR beta chain. Looked up from germline, CDR1 is SEHNR and CDR2 is FQNEAQ (reference sequence). The CDR3 runs to 14 residues. V was cut by 5 bases and J by 1 base, with 8 bases left in between. The data originate from a study of CD8 T cells in Susac syndrome. High-throughput TCR beta sequencing covered peripheral CD8+ and CD4+ T cells. As controls, healthy donors matched for age and sex were used. Through negative isolation, CD4+ and CD8+ T cells were obtained, while TEMRA cells were enriched using FACS. cDNA came from about 0.51 to 1 ug RNA primed by random hexamers. The immunoSEQ assay covered 54 Vbeta and 13 Jbeta segments for CDR3. TCRdb redid the calling of the immunoSEQ multiplex PCR reads with MiXCR, one entry per CDR3 protein. Of about 150,000 distinct CDR3 sequences listed, about 91% are singletons.

Specimen: CD4+ T cells from PBMCs. The chain uses TRBV7-9 and TRBJ2-2; D gene uncertain. The clonotype originates from a human donor in good health. The CDR3 reads CASSPNGNTGELFF. The CDR3, as DNA: TGTGCCAGCAGCCCAAACGGGAACACCGGGGAGCTGTTTTTT.